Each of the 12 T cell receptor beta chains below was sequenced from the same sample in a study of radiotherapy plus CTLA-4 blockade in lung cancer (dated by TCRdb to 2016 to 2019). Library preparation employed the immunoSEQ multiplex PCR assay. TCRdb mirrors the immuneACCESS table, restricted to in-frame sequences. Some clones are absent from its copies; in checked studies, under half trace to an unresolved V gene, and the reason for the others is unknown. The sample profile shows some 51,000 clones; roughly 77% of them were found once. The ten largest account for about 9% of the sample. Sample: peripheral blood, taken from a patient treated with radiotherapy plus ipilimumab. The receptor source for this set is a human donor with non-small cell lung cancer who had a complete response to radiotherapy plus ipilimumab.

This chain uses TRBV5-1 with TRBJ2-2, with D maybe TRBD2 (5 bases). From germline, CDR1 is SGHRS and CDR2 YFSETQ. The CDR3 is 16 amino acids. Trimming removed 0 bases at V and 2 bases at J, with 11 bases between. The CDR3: CASSLESGANTGELFF. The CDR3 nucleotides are TGCGCCAGCAGCTTGGAGAGCGGAGCCAACACCGGGGAGCTGTTTTTT.

The CDR3 sequence is CASSYMAGGQNEKLFF. DNA for the CDR3: TGTGCCAGCAGTTACATGGCAGGGGGCCAAAATGAAAAACTGTTTTTT. This chain joins TRBV6-5 and TRBJ1-4; 8 nucleotides match TRBD1. CDR3 length: 16 residues. V dropped 2 bases and J dropped 5; count of bases not matched to a gene: 7. Germline CDR1 reads MNHEY; CDR2 reads SVGAGI.

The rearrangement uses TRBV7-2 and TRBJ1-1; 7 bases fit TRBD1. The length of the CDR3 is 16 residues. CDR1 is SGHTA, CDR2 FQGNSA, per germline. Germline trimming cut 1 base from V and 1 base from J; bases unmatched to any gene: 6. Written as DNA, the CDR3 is TGTGCCAGCAGCTTAGTGTCGAGGGACAGGAACACTGAAGCTTTCTTT. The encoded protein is CASSLVSRDRNTEAFF.

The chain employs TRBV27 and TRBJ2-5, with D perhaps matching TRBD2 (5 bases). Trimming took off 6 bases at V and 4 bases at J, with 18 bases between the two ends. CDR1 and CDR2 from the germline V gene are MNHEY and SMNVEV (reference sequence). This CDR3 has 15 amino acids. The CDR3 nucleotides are TGTGCCAGCAGCCGAGGGCTCTCCGGAGGAGAGACCCAGTACTTC. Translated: CASSRGLSGGETQYF.

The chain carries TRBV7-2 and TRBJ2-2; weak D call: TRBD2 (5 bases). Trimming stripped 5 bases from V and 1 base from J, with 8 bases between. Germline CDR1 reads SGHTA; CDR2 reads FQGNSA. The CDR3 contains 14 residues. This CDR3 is CASSPRENTGELFF. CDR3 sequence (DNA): TGTGCCAGCAGCCCCCGGGAGAACACCGGGGAGCTGTTTTTT. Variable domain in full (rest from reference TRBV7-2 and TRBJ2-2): GAGVSQSPSNKVTEKGKDVELRCDPISGHTALYWYRQSLGQGLEFLIYFQGNSAPDKSGLPSDRFSAERTGGSVSTLTIQRTQQEDSAVYLCASSPRENTGELFFGEGSRLTVL.

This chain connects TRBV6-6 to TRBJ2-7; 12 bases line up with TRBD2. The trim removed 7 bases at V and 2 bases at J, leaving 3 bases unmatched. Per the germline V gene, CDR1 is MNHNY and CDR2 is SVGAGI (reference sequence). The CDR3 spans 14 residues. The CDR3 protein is CASNGLAGTYEQYV. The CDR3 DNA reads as TGTGCCAGCAATGGACTAGCGGGAACCTACGAGCAGTACGTC.

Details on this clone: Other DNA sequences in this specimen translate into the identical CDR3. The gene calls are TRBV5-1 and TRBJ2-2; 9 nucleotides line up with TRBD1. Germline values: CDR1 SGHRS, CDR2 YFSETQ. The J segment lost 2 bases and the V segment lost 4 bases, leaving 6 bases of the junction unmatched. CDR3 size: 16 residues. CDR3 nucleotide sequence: TGCGCCAGCAGCCTGGGACAGGGAACAAACACCGGGGAGCTGTTTTTT. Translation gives CASSLGQGTNTGELFF.

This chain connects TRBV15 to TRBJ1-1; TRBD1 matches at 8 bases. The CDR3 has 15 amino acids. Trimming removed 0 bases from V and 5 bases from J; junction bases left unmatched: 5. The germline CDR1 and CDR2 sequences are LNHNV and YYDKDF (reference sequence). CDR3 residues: CATSRDQQGVTEAFF. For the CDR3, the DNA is TGTGCCACCAGCAGAGACCAACAGGGGGTGACTGAAGCTTTCTTT.

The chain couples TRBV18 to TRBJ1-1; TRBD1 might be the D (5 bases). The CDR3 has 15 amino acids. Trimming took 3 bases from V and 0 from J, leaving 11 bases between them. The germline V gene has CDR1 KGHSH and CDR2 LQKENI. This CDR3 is CASSPATEMNTEAFF. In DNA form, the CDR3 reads TGTGCCAGCTCACCGGCGACAGAAATGAACACTGAAGCTTTCTTT.

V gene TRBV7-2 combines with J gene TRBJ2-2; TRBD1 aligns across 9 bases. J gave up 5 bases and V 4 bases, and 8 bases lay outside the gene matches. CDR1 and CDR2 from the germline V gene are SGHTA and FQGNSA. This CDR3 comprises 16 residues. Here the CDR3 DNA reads TGTGCCAGCAGCTCGCCTACCGGACAGGGGACCGGGGAGCTGTTTTTT. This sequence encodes CASSSPTGQGTGELFF.

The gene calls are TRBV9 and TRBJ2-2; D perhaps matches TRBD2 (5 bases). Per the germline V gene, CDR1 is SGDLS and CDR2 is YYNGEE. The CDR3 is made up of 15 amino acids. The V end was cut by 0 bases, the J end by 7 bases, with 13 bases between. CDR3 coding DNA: TGTGCCAGCAGCGTAGAAGTCATCGGGGTCGGGGAGCTGTTTTTT. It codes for CASSVEVIGVGELFF.

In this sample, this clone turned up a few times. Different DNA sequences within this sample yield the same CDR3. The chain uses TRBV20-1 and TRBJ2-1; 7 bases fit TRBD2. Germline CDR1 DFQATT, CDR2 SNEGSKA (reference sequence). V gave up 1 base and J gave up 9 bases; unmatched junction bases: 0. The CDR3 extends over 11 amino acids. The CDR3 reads CSARGGGEQFF. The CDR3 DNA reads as TGCAGTGCTAGAGGGGGGGGTGAGCAGTTCTTC.